This T cell receptor beta chain appears in the sequencing data of a study of neoadjuvant anti-PD-1 for oral cavity cancer. Time point noted: after neoadjuvant nivolumab, at surgical resection. These newly diagnosed stage II-IVA oral cavity squamous cell carcinoma patients had no prior systemic or radiation treatment. Six replicates per PBMC sample, mostly from about 500 ng of genomic DNA. Profiling relied on immunoSEQ multiplex PCR, and the TCRdb table lists in-frame clones only, not all of them. This sample yields about 68,000 clones, of which about 85% are seen a single time; less than 4% belongs to the top ten. This CDR3 has 12 residues. Per germline, CDR1 SGHTA and CDR2 FQGTGA. V was pared by 4 bases and J by 9 bases, with 10 bases between.

This chain connects TRBV7-3 to TRBJ2-1, with D unresolved. The TCR comes from a person aged 40 to 85 with oral cavity squamous cell carcinoma. The input for sequencing was PBMCs, taken after nivolumab (anti-PD-1) treatment. In DNA, the CDR3 is TGTGCCAGCAGCTCAATAGCCGGTGAGCAGTTCTTC. It is translated as CASSSIAGEQFF.